A selection of T cell receptor beta chains follows, all from one sample in a study of blood T cell repertoires in COVID-19. TCRdb's table, derived via immunoSEQ multiplex PCR, lists solely in-frame clones and lacks some. Of about 100,000 clones in the sample, approximately 81% were seen once. The sample was peripheral blood. The receptors come from a human donor in a cohort sampled during active COVID-19. Both conserved end residues are part of each CDR3. D genes are given only for firm matches. Only some rows state a clone size, as once, few, many or a class for expanded clones.

D: -; V: TRBV18; size: once; J: TRBJ1-2; CDR3: CASSPVSSGSRYGYTF; DNA: TGTGCCAGCTCACCAGTGTCGTCAGGTTCCCGCTATGGCTACACCTTC
D: -; V: TRBV5-1; size: -; J: TRBJ2-1; CDR3: CASSTGLLSPNEQFF; DNA: TGCGCCAGCAGCACGGGACTCTTATCCCCAAATGAGCAGTTCTTC
D: -; V: TRBV19; size: -; J: TRBJ1-2; CDR3: CATTRGYGYTF; DNA: TGTGCCACCACCCGGGGCTATGGCTACACCTTC
D: TRBD1; V: TRBV10-3; size: -; J: TRBJ1-2; CDR3: CAITPGQGFGYTF; DNA: TGTGCCATCACCCCGGGACAGGGTTTTGGCTACACCTTC
D: TRBD2; V: TRBV5-6; size: -; J: TRBJ2-5; CDR3: CASSRTLTSGATPLETQYF; DNA: TGTGCCAGCAGCCGTACACTGACTAGCGGGGCTACCCCACTGGAGACCCAGTACTTC
D: -; V: TRBV6-5; size: -; J: TRBJ2-3; CDR3: CASSPIDSTDTQYF; DNA: TGTGCCAGCAGTCCGATAGATAGCACAGATACGCAGTATTTT
D: -; V: TRBV6-2/TRBV6-3; size: few; J: TRBJ1-1; CDR3: CASSYSRALGEAFF; DNA: TGTGCCAGCAGTTACTCGAGGGCCCTCGGAGAAGCTTTCTTT
D: TRBD1; V: TRBV25-1; size: -; J: TRBJ2-7; CDR3: CASDGTGGRYEQYF; DNA: TGTGCCAGCGACGGGACAGGGGGCAGGTACGAGCAGTACTTC
D: TRBD1; V: TRBV9; size: -; J: TRBJ2-7; CDR3: CASSVDPPGQGSHEQYF; DNA: TGTGCCAGCAGCGTAGACCCACCGGGACAGGGGAGCCACGAGCAGTACTTC
D: TRBD1; V: TRBV7-8; size: -; J: TRBJ1-2; CDR3: CASSLEGALVLGYTF; DNA: TGTGCCAGCAGCTTAGAGGGGGCGCTTGTGTTGGGCTACACCTTC
D: -; V: TRBV5-1; size: -; J: TRBJ1-1; CDR3: CASSLVGLGTEAFF; DNA: TGCGCCAGCAGCTTGGTCGGACTAGGCACTGAAGCTTTCTTT
D: TRBD2; V: TRBV6-5; size: -; J: TRBJ2-7; CDR3: CASSYSITSGSYEQYF; DNA: TGTGCCAGCAGTTACTCGATCACTAGCGGCTCCTACGAGCAGTACTTC
D: -; V: TRBV7-8; size: -; J: TRBJ1-5; CDR3: CASSYNRLNQPQHF; DNA: TGTGCCAGCAGCTACAACAGGCTCAATCAGCCCCAGCATTTT
D: -; V: TRBV7-2; size: once; J: TRBJ1-6; CDR3: CASSLVADYNSPLHF; DNA: TGTGCCAGCAGCTTAGTAGCGGATTATAATTCACCCCTCCACTTT
D: -; V: TRBV7-2; size: -; J: TRBJ2-7; CDR3: CASSPSYEQYF; DNA: TGTGCCAGCAGCCCGAGCTACGAGCAGTACTTC
D: -; V: TRBV10-3; size: few; J: TRBJ1-5; CDR3: CAISDQGSQPQHF; DNA: TGTGCCATCAGTGACCAGGGATCTCAGCCCCAGCATTTT
D: TRBD1; V: TRBV2; size: -; J: TRBJ1-5; CDR3: CASNTDRNQPQHF; DNA: TGTGCCAGCAACACGGACAGGAATCAGCCCCAGCATTTT
D: -; V: TRBV3-1/TRBV3-2; size: -; J: TRBJ2-3; CDR3: CASSLADTQYF; DNA: TGTGCCAGCAGCCTAGCAGATACGCAGTATTTT
D: -; V: TRBV7-9; size: few; J: TRBJ1-1; CDR3: CASNNEAEAFF; DNA: TGTGCCAGCAACAACGAGGCTGAAGCTTTCTTT
D: TRBD2; V: TRBV6-4; size: -; J: TRBJ2-3; CDR3: CASRKLAGGADTQYF; DNA: TGTGCCAGCAGAAAACTAGCGGGAGGCGCAGATACGCAGTATTTT
D: TRBD2; V: TRBV6-2/TRBV6-3; size: -; J: TRBJ2-7; CDR3: CASSNGGLGRNNEQYF; DNA: TGTGCCAGCAGTAACGGGGGACTAGGGCGAAACAACGAGCAGTACTTC
D: -; V: TRBV2; size: -; J: TRBJ1-1; CDR3: CASERDPPGTEAFF; DNA: TGTGCCAGCGAGCGGGATCCGCCGGGCACTGAAGCTTTCTTT
D: TRBD1; V: TRBV10-3; size: -; J: TRBJ2-5; CDR3: CAISDRGRVETQYF; DNA: TGTGCCATCAGTGACAGGGGGCGAGTAGAGACCCAGTACTTC
D: TRBD2; V: TRBV30; size: once; J: TRBJ2-5; CDR3: CASQTSGEETQYF; DNA: TGTGCCTCTCAAACTAGCGGAGAAGAGACCCAGTACTTC
D: TRBD1; V: TRBV13; size: -; J: TRBJ2-3; CDR3: CASSLTGPSTDTQYF; DNA: TGTGCCAGCAGCTTGACAGGGCCTAGCACAGATACGCAGTATTTT
D: TRBD1; V: TRBV15; size: -; J: TRBJ1-4; CDR3: CATSRDRRNEKLFF; DNA: TGTGCCACCAGCAGGGACAGGCGGAATGAAAAACTGTTTTTT